A single sample is the source of the 23 T cell receptor beta chains below, sequenced in a study of blood T cells in healthy people across ages. Sample-barcoded 5' priming and a J-beta primer mix drove a second PCR of roughly 7 to 11 cycles. A single record per CDR3 protein comes from TCRdb applying MiXCR to the 5' RACE reads. The table has roughly 900,000 distinct CDR3 sequences, more than 25% seen once. The material sequenced was blood. These receptors were obtained from a woman aged 80 or over in good health.

Points on this clonotype: A much larger clone is a single base away; this may be a read error. V is TRBV7-9 and J is TRBJ2-3, with D maybe TRBD1 (5 bases). Germline CDR1 reads SEHNR; CDR2 reads FQNEAQ (reference sequence). V was trimmed by 4 bases and J by 0 bases, leaving 14 bases between them. The CDR3 is made up of 16 amino acids. CDR3 loop: CASSSSGRVSTDTQYF. CDR3 in DNA: TGTGCCAGCAGCTCCTCGGGCAGGGTGAGCACAGATACGCAGTATTTT.

The table lists this clonotype with many counts. V gene TRBV5-6 combines with J gene TRBJ2-7; D is possibly TRBD1 (6 bases). CDR1 and CDR2 from the germline V gene are SGHDT and YYEEEE. V was clipped by 5 bases and J by 3 bases, with 12 bases between them. The CDR3 covers 13 residues. The DNA for the CDR3 is TGTGCCAGCAGTCACGGGACAAACTACGAGCAGTACTTC. Its protein product is CASSHGTNYEQYF.

This clonotype was seen only a few times. This may be a read error, as it is one base from a much larger clone. The CDR3 spells CASSPKGFNEQYF. In DNA, the CDR3 is TGTGCCAGCAGCCCGAAGGGTTTTAATGAGCAGTACTTC. The chain has TRBV6-2 or TRBV6-3 and TRBJ2-5; D is ambiguous. Trimming pared 6 bases from V and 11 bases from J, leaving 19 bases between. This CDR3 is 13 amino acids long. Looked up from germline, CDR1 is MNHEY and CDR2 is SVGEGT.

In its sample, this clonotype was seen many times. The chain couples TRBV20-1 to TRBJ1-2; 7 positions agree with TRBD1. The CDR3 has 14 residues. V lost 6 bases, J lost 3 bases, and 10 bases stayed unmatched. Per germline, CDR1 DFQATT and CDR2 SNEGSKA (reference sequence). The chain's CDR3 is CSANPGQLHYGYTF. The CDR3 DNA sequence: TGCAGTGCCAACCCGGGACAGCTCCACTATGGCTACACCTTC.

This clonotype was observed many times. The chain recombines TRBV5-5 with TRBJ1-2; the match to TRBD1 covers 9 bases. CDR1 and CDR2 from the germline V gene are SGHKS and YYEKEE (reference sequence). The V and J ends lost 0 bases and 6 bases, in that order; junction bases with no gene match: 18. The CDR3 is 19 residues long. The CDR3 region is CASSLARSGTGIGQDGYTF. DNA of the CDR3: TGTGCCAGCAGCTTGGCTCGTTCCGGGACAGGGATAGGGCAGGATGGCTACACCTTC.

The J gene is TRBJ1-2, the V gene TRBV12-3 or TRBV12-4; 8 bases are a match to TRBD1. Unmatched junction bases numbered 11, after V lost 6 bases and J lost 8 bases. The CDR3 has 14 amino acids. This chain's CDR3 is CASSYRDRLLGYTF. The CDR3 nucleotides are TGTGCCAGCAGCTACCGGGACAGGCTTTTAGGCTACACCTTC.

This clonotype was recorded many times. V and J are TRBV6-4 and TRBJ2-7; D perhaps matches TRBD1 (7 bases). The CDR3 extends over 15 amino acids. The germline V gene has CDR1 MRHNA and CDR2 SNTAGT. Trimming cost V 5 bases and J 4 bases, with 18 bases left between them. This chain's CDR3 is CASSFLPTGTYEQYF. The CDR3 DNA is TGTGCCAGCAGTTTCCTACCGACAGGGACTTACGAGCAGTACTTC.

A remark on this clonotype: Given a much more abundant clone one base away, this may be a read error. V gene TRBV18 combines with J gene TRBJ2-7, with D uncertain. Germline V lookup: CDR1 KGHSH, CDR2 LQKENI. The length of the CDR3 is 14 residues. The CDR3 sequence: CAGSPQRDSYEQYF. DNA for the CDR3: TGTGCCGGCTCACCACAGAGAGACTCCTACGAGCAGTACTTC.

This clonotype has a count of ten or more. The chain is built from TRBV20-1 and TRBJ2-3; D remains unclear. V dropped 7 bases and J dropped 0 bases, with 8 bases sitting between them. From germline, CDR1 is DFQATT and CDR2 SNEGSKA (reference sequence). The CDR3 contains 12 residues. CDR3 loop: CSVWGSTDTQYF. DNA for the CDR3: TGCAGTGTATGGGGTAGCACAGATACGCAGTATTTT.

The table lists this clonotype with many counts. The CDR3 loop reads CASSLGHTSSYNEQFF. CDR3 DNA sequence: TGCGCCAGCAGCTTGGGCCACACGAGCTCCTACAATGAGCAGTTCTTC. The J gene is TRBJ2-1, the V gene TRBV5-1; D is ambiguous. Germline V lookup: CDR1 SGHRS, CDR2 YFSETQ. Trimming cost V 0 bases and J 0 bases, with 10 bases left between them. CDR3 length: 16 residues. Full variable domain (missing parts from reference TRBV5-1 and TRBJ2-1): KAGVTQTPRYLIKTRGQQVTLSCSPISGHRSVSWYQQTPGQGLQFLFEYFSETQRNKGNFPGRFSGRQFSNSRSEMNVSTLELGDSALYLCASSLGHTSSYNEQFFGPGTRLTVL.

Comment on this clonotype: Possible read error: a much larger clone is one base away. CDR3 DNA sequence: TGTGCCATCAGTGAATATTGGGGTGAGCAGTTCTTC. Protein product: CAISEYWGEQFF. The J gene is TRBJ2-1, the V gene TRBV25-1; no clear D. The CDR3 consists of 12 residues. From germline, CDR1 is MGHDK and CDR2 SYGVNS.

The chain combines TRBV18 with TRBJ1-4; D unclear. Trimming removed 2 bases from V and 0 bases from J, with 7 bases in between. Germline CDR1 and CDR2: KGHSH and LQKENI. The CDR3 consists of 15 residues. The CDR3 coding sequence is TGTGCCAGCTCACCAGAGGGCTCAACTAATGAAAAACTGTTTTTT. It translates to CASSPEGSTNEKLFF. The full variable domain, with the rest looked up from reference TRBV18 and TRBJ1-4, is NAGVMQNPRHLVRRRGQEARLRCSPMKGHSHVYWYRQLPEEGLKFMVYLQKENIIDESGMPKERFSAEFPKEGPSILRIQQVVRGDSAAYFCASSPEGSTNEKLFFGSGTQLSVL.

This clonotype was counted a few times. This clone may be a read error of a much larger clone one base away. J is TRBJ2-3 and V is TRBV9; D gene unclear. The CDR3 covers 15 residues. Germline CDR1 reads SGDLS; CDR2 reads YYNGEE. The V and J ends lost 4 bases and 4 bases respectively, with 16 bases between them. This CDR3 is CASSRGSLASDTQYF. The CDR3 region has the DNA TGTGCCAGCAGCCGCGGCAGCCTCGCTTCAGATACGCAGTATTTT.

This clonotype was counted at least ten times. The chain links TRBV5-5 to TRBJ2-1; 9 bases match TRBD2. V dropped 1 base and J dropped 4; count of bases not matched to a gene: 9. The CDR3 loop spans 17 amino acids. The germline gives CDR1 SGHKS, CDR2 YYEKEE (reference sequence). The CDR3 is CASSLFPGLASYNEQFF. The CDR3, as DNA: TGTGCCAGCAGCTTGTTTCCCGGACTAGCGTCGTACAATGAGCAGTTCTTC. The full variable domain, in which reference TRBV5-5 and TRBJ2-1 provide the parts outside the CDR3, is DAGVTQSPTHLIKTRGQQVTLRCSPISGHKSVSWYQQVLGQGPQFIFQYYEKEERGRGNFPDRFSARQFPNYSSELNVNALLLGDSALYLCASSLFPGLASYNEQFFGPGTRLTVL.

The rearrangement links TRBV12-3 or TRBV12-4 to TRBJ2-5; D is unclear. The J call may be in error: the DNA end matches TRBJ2-7 better. The CDR3 length is 13 residues. CDR3 residues: CASSLQVRTEQYF. The CDR3 DNA follows: TGTGCCAGCAGTTTACAGGTTAGGACCGAGCAGTACTTC.

This clonotype has at least ten counts. V and J are TRBV7-9 and TRBJ2-3; 8 bases fit TRBD1. Germline trimming cut 6 bases from V and 2 bases from J; bases unmatched to any gene: 10. The germline V gene has CDR1 SEHNR and CDR2 FQNEAQ (reference sequence). The CDR3 loop spans 16 amino acids. CDR3 sequence (DNA): TGTGCCAGCAGTCAATTGAGACAGGGGCCCACAGATACGCAGTATTTT. Its protein product is CASSQLRQGPTDTQYF.

About this clonotype: The junction and the germline gene differ at one end; a read error may be behind it. This rearrangement joins TRBV28 to TRBJ1-2; 7 bases are a match to TRBD1. The CDR3 is 16 amino acids. Germline CDR1 and CDR2: MDHEN and SYDVKM. CDR3 sequence (DNA): TGTGCCGGCAGTTCCTCAGGGGGGAACACTAACTATGACTACACCTTC. The encoded protein is CAGSSSGGNTNYDYTF.

This sequence joins TRBV20-1 and TRBJ2-3; unclear D gene. There are 14 residues in the CDR3. Germline V gives CDR1 DFQATT, CDR2 SNEGSKA (reference sequence). Trimming took off 0 bases at V and 0 bases at J, with 7 bases between the two ends. The DNA of the CDR3 is TGCAGTGCTAGAGAAGCGAGGAGCACAGATACGCAGTATTTT. Its protein product is CSAREARSTDTQYF.

This clonotype has at least ten counts. This chain connects TRBV7-9 to TRBJ2-1; 10 bases agree with TRBD2. This CDR3 region has 18 residues. Germline CDR1 SEHNR, CDR2 FQNEAQ (reference sequence). Trimming took 1 base from V and 5 from J; bases not matched to a gene: 11. In DNA, the CDR3 is TGTGCCAGCAGCTTAGGCACCCTTAGCGGGGGGAAAGACAATGAGCAGTTCTTC. It specifies CASSLGTLSGGKDNEQFF.

In this sample, this clonotype turned up a few times. This rearrangement joins TRBV11-2 to TRBJ2-5; tentative D call: TRBD1 (6 bases). The J call may not be correct, given that the DNA end is closer to TRBJ2-7. The CDR3 loop spans 15 amino acids. Germline V lookup: CDR1 SGHAT, CDR2 FQNNGV. CDR3 bases: TGTGCCAGCAGCTCAATACTGGGGGCCCGAGGCGAGCAGTACTTC. Protein sequence: CASSSILGARGEQYF.

This clonotype was observed a few times. The chain combines TRBV3-1 with TRBJ1-1; 8 nucleotides align to TRBD1. V shed 3 bases, J shed 1 base, and the junction held 4 bases outside the gene matches. The CDR3 sequence is 15 residues long. Per germline, CDR1 LGHDT and CDR2 YNNKEL (reference sequence). DNA of the CDR3: TGTGCCAGCAGCCAGACAGGGGCTAAGAACACTGAAGCTTTCTTT. Translating gives CASSQTGAKNTEAFF.

The sample holds a few counts of this clonotype. This sequence joins TRBV7-9 and TRBJ1-1, with 7 bases identical to TRBD1. Germline V CDR1 and CDR2: SEHNR, FQNEAQ (reference sequence). This CDR3 contains 16 residues. Trimming removed 5 bases from V and 0 bases from J; junction bases left unmatched: 9. Written as DNA, the CDR3 is TGTGCCAGCAGCCCGATCCCGAGGGGGCTGAACACTGAAGCTTTCTTT. Its translation: CASSPIPRGLNTEAFF.

Notes on this clonotype: This may be a read error: a much more frequent sequence differs by one nucleotide. The chain has TRBV7-2 and TRBJ2-1; tentative D call: TRBD2 (6 bases). The CDR3 totals 18 residues. CDR1 and CDR2 from the germline V gene are SGHTA and FQGNSA. Trimming pared 0 bases from V and 9 bases from J, leaving 24 bases between. CDR3 sequence: CASSLALRAGSSLGEQFF. As DNA, the CDR3 is TGTGCCAGCAGCTTAGCGCTTCGGGCGGGGTCTTCCCTAGGTGAGCAGTTCTTC.